This record concerns one T cell receptor beta chain sequence. The antigen is unknown. TCRdb called the reads again in MiXCR, with one record for every CDR3 protein. The data show about 830,000 distinct CDR3 sequences, approximately 32% seen once. The sample originates from a study of T cell repertoires in cytomegalovirus infection. This CDR3 comprises 14 residues. CDR1 and CDR2 from the germline V gene are SGHVT and SQSDAQ. V gave up 2 bases and J gave up 4 bases, with 9 bases separating them. The J gene is TRBJ2-4, the V gene TRBV7-4, with unresolved D. The sequence derives from a human donor in good health (CMV status not recorded). Some clones in this sample may be carry-over from other donors' samples. This specimen consisted of cultured CD8+ T cells from PBMCs, obtained from culture after CMV antigen stimulation. CDR3 bases: TGTGCCAGCAGCTTATATGACACTAAAAACATTCAGTACTTC. It specifies CASSLYDTKNIQYF.